The 18 T cell receptor beta chains listed next were all sequenced from one sample in a study of regulatory T cells in long-lasting Graves disease. CDR3-region Arm-PCR and iRepertoire HTBI primers produced the TCR beta libraries. TCRdb re-called the multiplex PCR reads with MiXCR, one entry per CDR3 protein. The sample shows about 520,000 distinct CDR3 sequences, 9.5% to 15% of them seen only once. Stated time point: newly diagnosed GD, antithyroid drugs for less than 3 months. The TCR library was prepared using RNA isolated from PBMCs. This same sample was also taken into another study, of T cells in Graves' hyperthyroidism and ophthalmopathy.

Sequenced material: peripheral blood mononuclear cells (PBMCs), taken at new diagnosis, from a patient treated with antithyroid drugs. The receptors were sampled from a woman aged 25 to 39 with Graves disease.

Comment on this clonotype: Possible read error: a much larger clone is one base away. The rearrangement joins TRBV28 to TRBJ2-1; TRBD2 agrees at 12 bases. Looked up from germline, CDR1 is MDHEN and CDR2 is SYDVKM. J lost 16 bases, V lost 11 bases, and 6 bases had no gene match. The CDR3 covers 10 residues. This CDR3 reads CAPSGRAIFF. CDR3 DNA: TGTGCCCCTAGCGGGAGGGCCATTTTCTTC.

This clonotype was seen a few times. This sequence joins TRBV10-3 and TRBJ2-1; D is unclear. This CDR3 spans 14 amino acids. Germline V lookup: CDR1 ENHRY, CDR2 SYGVKD. V lost 6 bases to trimming and J lost 15 bases, with 24 bases between them. In nucleotides, the CDR3 is TGTGCCATCAGCGCCCCGGGTTCTGGGGAATTGTCGTTCTTC. This gives the protein CAISAPGSGELSFF.

This clonotype was observed at least ten times. The rearrangement joins TRBV5-1 to TRBJ2-1; 13 nucleotides line up with TRBD2. The CDR3 sequence is 19 residues long. V trimming: 4 bases; J trimming: 6 bases; junction bases outside the gene matches: 16. Germline V gene data show CDR1 as SGHRS and CDR2 as YFSETQ. DNA for the CDR3: TGCGCCAGCAGCCCCACGGGACTAGCGGGGTGGATTCCTCTCAATGAGCAGTTCTTC. Its protein is CASSPTGLAGWIPLNEQFF. The full variable domain, its missing parts supplied by reference TRBV5-1 and TRBJ2-1, is KAGVTQTPRYLIKTRGQQVTLSCSPISGHRSVSWYQQTPGQGLQFLFEYFSETQRNKGNFPGRFSGRQFSNSRSEMNVSTLELGDSALYLCASSPTGLAGWIPLNEQFFGPGTRLTVL.

This clonotype turned up a few times. The rearrangement joins TRBV28 to TRBJ2-7; the D is unclear. Trimming took 2 bases from V and 7 from J, leaving 9 bases between them. The CDR3 totals 12 residues. The germline CDR1 and CDR2 sequences are MDHEN and SYDVKM. CDR3 residues: CASSLIPREQYF. CDR3 bases: TGTGCCAGCAGTTTAATCCCTCGGGAGCAGTACTTC.

The J gene is TRBJ2-7, the V gene TRBV5-6, with D perhaps assigned TRBD1 or TRBD2 (5 bases each). The CDR3 totals 15 residues. V gave up 4 bases and J gave up 2 bases, with 16 bases separating them. The germline gives CDR1 SGHDT, CDR2 YYEEEE. The CDR3 sequence is CASSGGWQQTYEQYF. CDR3 bases: TGTGCCAGCAGCGGGGGTTGGCAGCAGACCTACGAGCAGTACTTC.

This clonotype was seen more than once but under ten times. The V call is TRBV6-1, the J call TRBJ2-5; D might be TRBD1 or TRBD2, each matching 6 bases. This CDR3 comprises 13 residues. Germline CDR1 and CDR2: MNHNS and SASEGT. With 10 bases removed from V and 4 bases from J, the gap between germline ends came to 16 bases. Written as DNA, the CDR3 is TGTGCCACCTACTCCGGGGGCCGAGAGACCCAGTACTTC. It translates to CATYSGGRETQYF.

V usage is TRBV27 and J usage is TRBJ2-1, with D possibly TRBD1 on 5 matching bases. Trimming shortened V by 3 bases and J by 9 bases, and 12 bases separated the two germline ends. This CDR3 has 13 amino acids. Germline CDR1 is MNHEY and CDR2 is SMNVEV (reference sequence). CDR3 protein: CASSFRKGIEQFF. CDR3 DNA sequence: TGTGCCAGCAGTTTTCGAAAGGGGATTGAGCAGTTCTTC.

This clonotype has at least ten counts. The gene calls are TRBV28 and TRBJ1-2, with 7 bases matching TRBD1. Germline V gives CDR1 MDHEN, CDR2 SYDVKM. Trimming took 5 bases from V and 5 from J; bases not matched to a gene: 11. The CDR3 loop spans 15 amino acids. The CDR3 bases are TGTGCCAGCAGTCCAGGGGGAGACAGGGCTTATGGCTACACCTTC. It yields the protein CASSPGGDRAYGYTF.

This clonotype was seen ten or more times. The chain is built from TRBV27 and TRBJ2-7, with 9 bases lining up with TRBD2. Germline CDR1 MNHEY, CDR2 SMNVEV (reference sequence). This CDR3 is 13 amino acids long. Trimming at V came to 6 bases and at J to 8 bases, leaving 8 bases not matched to a gene. The CDR3 loop is CASSPSGTSQQYF. Written as DNA, the CDR3 is TGTGCCAGCAGCCCATCGGGGACTAGCCAGCAGTACTTC.

This clonotype was recorded a few times. The rearrangement links TRBV19 to TRBJ1-1; tentatively, D is TRBD1 (6 bases). Germline lookup yields CDR1 LNHDA and CDR2 SQIVND (reference sequence). The CDR3 is 15 amino acids. Trimming took off 0 bases at V and 1 base at J, with 9 bases between the two ends. CDR3 bases: TGTGCCAGTAGTATAGATCCGGGACAGAACACTGAAGCTTTCTTT. It specifies CASSIDPGQNTEAFF.

The rearrangement uses TRBV20-1 and TRBJ1-2; D gene uncertain. This CDR3 has 14 residues. In germline, CDR1 is DFQATT, CDR2 SNEGSKA (reference sequence). The ends were cut back, 2 bases at V and 2 bases at J, with 12 bases in the middle. In nucleotides, the CDR3 is TGCAGTGCTAGAAGCCCTACTGGGAACTATGGCTACACCTTC. Encoded protein: CSARSPTGNYGYTF.

This clonotype has at least ten counts. This chain connects TRBV28 to TRBJ2-7, with 11 bases aligning to TRBD1. Germline CDR1 and CDR2: MDHEN and SYDVKM. The CDR3 totals 15 residues. Trimming removed 4 bases from V and 5 bases from J; junction bases left unmatched: 7. Here the CDR3 reads CASSSPGQGANEQYF. In DNA, the CDR3 is TGTGCCAGCAGTTCGCCAGGACAGGGGGCGAACGAGCAGTACTTC.

This clonotype was recorded at least ten times. The genes are TRBV11-2 and TRBJ2-7; 8 nucleotides match TRBD1. The CDR3 spans 15 residues. V trimming: 2 bases; J trimming: 4 bases; junction bases outside the gene matches: 7. Germline V gene lookup returns CDR1 SGHAT and CDR2 FQNNGV. CDR3 loop: CASSLSGGERYEQYF. The CDR3 DNA follows: TGTGCCAGCAGCTTATCAGGGGGCGAACGGTACGAGCAGTACTTC.

This clonotype has ten or more counts. This chain joins TRBV12-3 or TRBV12-4 and TRBJ1-1; D possibly corresponds to TRBD1 (6 bases). This CDR3 is built from 14 residues. V gave up 3 bases and J gave up 5 bases, with 13 bases separating them. The CDR3 region has the DNA TGTGCCAGCAGTTTGAACAGGGTGTGGACTGAAGCTTTCTTT. Protein: CASSLNRVWTEAFF.

This clonotype was seen repeatedly, ten times or more. This sequence joins TRBV6-1 and TRBJ1-5; 9 bases agree with TRBD1. This CDR3 region has 15 residues. V was clipped by 5 bases and J by 5 bases; unmatched bases: 7. Germline CDR1 reads MNHNS; CDR2 reads SASEGT. CDR3 sequence reads: CASSRGTGIYQPQHF. The CDR3 region has the DNA TGTGCCAGCAGTCGGGGGACAGGGATTTATCAGCCCCAGCATTTT.

This clonotype was seen many times. V usage is TRBV16 and J usage is TRBJ2-7; no reliable D call. This CDR3 spans 13 amino acids. Deletions cut 2 bases from V and 7 bases from J, with 12 bases between. CDR1 is KGHSY and CDR2 is FQNENV in the germline V gene. DNA of the CDR3: TGTGCCAGCAGCCAAGAGTTTGGAAGGGAGCAGTACTTC. Amino acid sequence: CASSQEFGREQYF.

This clonotype was counted between two and nine times. The V gene is TRBV28, the J gene TRBJ1-6, with no clear D. Germline lookup yields CDR1 MDHEN and CDR2 SYDVKM. With 7 bases removed from V and 6 bases from J, the gap between germline ends came to 1 base. There are 10 residues in the CDR3. The chain's CDR3 is CASTNSPLHF. DNA for the CDR3: TGTGCCAGCACTAATTCACCCCTCCACTTT.

V gene TRBV29-1 combines with J gene TRBJ2-1; the match to TRBD1 covers 8 bases. J lost 0 bases, V lost 1 base, and 2 bases had no gene match. CDR3 size: 15 residues. Looked up from germline, CDR1 is SQVTM and CDR2 is ANQGSEA. Here the CDR3 DNA reads TGCAGCGTTGAAGGGGACAGGACCTCCTACAATGAGCAGTTCTTC. It translates to CSVEGDRTSYNEQFF.